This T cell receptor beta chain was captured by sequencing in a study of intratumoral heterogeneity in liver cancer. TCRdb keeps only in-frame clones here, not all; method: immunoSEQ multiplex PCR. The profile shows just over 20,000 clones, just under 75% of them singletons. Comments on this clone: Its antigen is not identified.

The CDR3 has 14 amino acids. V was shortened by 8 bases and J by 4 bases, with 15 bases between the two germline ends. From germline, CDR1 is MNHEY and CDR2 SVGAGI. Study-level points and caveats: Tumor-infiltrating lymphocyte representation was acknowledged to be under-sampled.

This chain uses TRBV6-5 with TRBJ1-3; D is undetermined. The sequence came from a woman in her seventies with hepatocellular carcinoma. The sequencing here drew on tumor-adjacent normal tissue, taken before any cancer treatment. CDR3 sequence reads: CASSRYQEGNTIYF. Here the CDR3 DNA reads TGTGCCAGCTCTCGTTATCAGGAAGGAAACACCATATATTTT.